In its sample, the clone carrying this TCR beta chain was seen a few times. This sample is drawn from a study of T cells in Graves' hyperthyroidism and ophthalmopathy. Exclusions: uncontrolled infection, other autoimmune disease, pregnancy, lactation. Researchers took RNA transcripts and amplified the TCR beta CDR3 regions from them. RT-PCR in the first round (using the HTBI primer set) targeted the TCR CDR3. TCRdb used MiXCR to reprocess the multiplex PCR reads, holding one entry per CDR3 protein. The table has about 290,000 distinct CDR3 sequences, less than 15% seen once. The CDR3 runs to 15 residues. Germline V CDR1 and CDR2: LGHNA, YSLEER. The V end was cut by 2 bases, the J end by 1 base, with 11 bases between.

The chain couples TRBV4-3 to TRBJ1-1, with D possibly TRBD1 on 6 matching bases. Sequenced input: blood. The source of this sequence is a woman aged 25 to 39 with Graves' hyperthyroidism that later progressed to Graves' ophthalmopathy. The CDR3 sequence: CASSQSRTANTEAFF. For the CDR3, the DNA is TGCGCCAGCAGCCAAAGTCGGACAGCGAACACTGAAGCTTTCTTT.